The present TCR beta chain was sequenced within a study of patients and donors after allogeneic stem cell transplantation. MiXCR, run by TCRdb on the RT-PCR reads, gives a single entry per CDR3 protein. The sample yields 150,000 to 200,000 distinct CDR3 sequences, around 41% seen once. Only a few counts were recorded for this clonotype. Germline loops: CDR1 DFQATT, CDR2 SNEGSKA (reference sequence). CDR3 length: 17 amino acids. The V and J ends lost 5 bases and 5 bases respectively, with 24 bases between them. The genes are TRBV20-1 and TRBJ2-2; possibly TRBD1 or TRBD2 for D (6 bases each). Material for sequencing was blood, either unsorted or a sorted T cell fraction (not recorded which). This TCR was sampled from a human donor who was either an allogeneic HSCT recipient or a stem cell or donor lymphocyte infusion donor (not recorded which). It is not recorded whose cells these are; they may come from a transplant donor. CDR3 sequence: CSASPGGRTRRTGELFF. CDR3 sequence (DNA): TGCAGTGCTTCCCCTGGGGGGCGAACTCGAAGGACCGGGGAGCTGTTTTTT.